The 16 T cell receptor beta chains given below trace back to one sample, sequenced in a study of spatial heterogeneity in lung cancer. TCRdb called the 5' RACE reads again in MiXCR, with one record for every CDR3 protein. The sample carries under 150,000 distinct CDR3 sequences, 10% to 13% recorded once. The time point here: blood at routine non-recurrence follow-up after resection. The source material was PBMCs, sampled at follow-up. The receptor source for this set is a female donor with early-stage non-small cell lung cancer.

This clonotype was counted between two and nine times. The genes are TRBV24-1 and TRBJ2-2; 11 nucleotides agree with TRBD2. J lost 6 bases, V lost 6 bases, and 11 bases had no gene match. The CDR3 covers 17 residues. Germline CDR1 KGHDR, CDR2 SFDVKD. CDR3 sequence: CATSFSGTSGNPGELFF. The CDR3 DNA follows: TGTGCCACCAGTTTTTCCGGGACTAGCGGAAATCCCGGGGAGCTGTTTTTT.

At least ten counts were recorded for this clonotype. The CDR3 DNA reads TGTGCCATCTCCGAGCGGGGGGGAAGAGAGACCCAGTACTTC. The encoded protein is CAISERGGRETQYF. V gene TRBV10-3 combines with J gene TRBJ2-5, with 10 positions matching TRBD2. Per germline, CDR1 ENHRY and CDR2 SYGVKD. This CDR3 comprises 14 residues. The V gene end was trimmed by 8 bases and the J gene end by 4 bases; junction bases not matched to a gene: 7.

V and J are TRBV7-2 and TRBJ2-3; D gene ambiguous. Trimming left V 2 bases short and J 4 bases short, with 10 bases between. Germline values: CDR1 SGHTA, CDR2 FQGNSA. CDR3 length: 14 residues. CDR3 DNA: TGTGCCAGCAGCTTAACGTTAGTTTCAGATACGCAGTATTTT. Translation: CASSLTLVSDTQYF.

The chain recombines TRBV6-6 with TRBJ1-1, with D maybe TRBD1 (5 bases). Germline CDR1 is MNHNY and CDR2 is SVGAGI (reference sequence). This CDR3 is built from 12 residues. Trimming pared 6 bases from V and 7 bases from J, leaving 12 bases between. For the CDR3, the DNA is TGTGCCAGCAGGTATCCGGGGGGTGAAGCTTTCTTT. As protein: CASRYPGGEAFF.

The chain is built from TRBV28 and TRBJ2-2; 8 nucleotides align to TRBD1. This CDR3 is 16 amino acids long. V was pared by 5 bases and J by 4 bases, with 9 bases of the junction left unmatched. Germline V gene data show CDR1 as MDHEN and CDR2 as SYDVKM. The DNA of the CDR3 is TGTGCCAGCAGTCTCCCTCGACAGGGGCGCACCGGGGAGCTGTTTTTT. This encodes CASSLPRQGRTGELFF.

This clonotype was detected ten times or more. The chain recombines TRBV5-4 with TRBJ2-3; 10 bases map to TRBD1. The CDR3 totals 14 residues. Germline V gene sequence: CDR1 SGHNT, CDR2 YYREEE (reference sequence). Losses at the gene ends were 5 bases for V and 4 bases for J; bases not matched to a gene: 4. The CDR3: CASSSGTGADTQYF. The DNA for the CDR3 is TGTGCCAGCAGTTCCGGGACAGGGGCAGATACGCAGTATTTT.

This clonotype was observed a few times. The V and J genes are TRBV18 and TRBJ2-1; 12 bases match TRBD2. This CDR3 region has 17 residues. Germline CDR1 reads KGHSH; CDR2 reads LQKENI. The V segment lost 1 base and the J segment 8 bases; nucleotides outside the gene matches: 9. CDR3 protein: CASSPRLGLAGYHEQFF. The CDR3 nucleotides are TGTGCCAGCTCACCACGTCTTGGACTAGCGGGATATCATGAGCAGTTCTTC.

The V call is TRBV20-1, the J call TRBJ1-5, with D uncertain. CDR1 DFQATT and CDR2 SNEGSKA come from the germline V gene (reference sequence). The V gene lost 6 bases and the J gene lost 5 bases, with 17 bases spanning the gap. The CDR3 is 14 amino acids. The CDR3 loop reads CSARTFAVDQPQHF. The DNA for the CDR3 is TGCAGTGCCCGTACATTTGCAGTGGATCAGCCCCAGCATTTT.

The gene calls are TRBV7-9 and TRBJ1-5; D call uncertain. Germline lookup yields CDR1 SEHNR and CDR2 FQNEAQ (reference sequence). V gave up 0 bases and J gave up 2 bases, with 8 bases separating them. This CDR3 is built from 15 residues. In nucleotides, the CDR3 is TGTGCCAGCAGCTTAGCGGGGTCGGGCAATCAGCCCCAGCATTTT. It is translated as CASSLAGSGNQPQHF.

This clonotype was counted between two and nine times. The chain employs TRBV7-2 and TRBJ2-1, with D tentatively TRBD2 (5 bases). Germline V gives CDR1 SGHTA, CDR2 FQGNSA. The CDR3 extends over 15 amino acids. Trimming removed 10 bases at V and 0 bases at J, with 16 bases between. CDR3 residues: CANSRGRTSYNEQFF. As DNA, the CDR3 is TGTGCCAACTCCCGAGGGCGGACCTCCTACAATGAGCAGTTCTTC. Full variable domain (outside the CDR3, taken from reference TRBV7-2 and TRBJ2-1): GAGVSQSPSNKVTEKGKDVELRCDPISGHTALYWYRQSLGQGLEFLIYFQGNSAPDKSGLPSDRFSAERTGGSVSTLTIQRTQQEDSAVYLCANSRGRTSYNEQFFGPGTRLTVL.

V usage is TRBV7-9 and J usage is TRBJ2-7; D may be TRBD2 (6 bases). The germline CDR1 and CDR2 sequences are SEHNR and FQNEAQ (reference sequence). Between the trimmed V and J ends, which lost 5 bases and 0 bases, there was a span of 11 bases. The CDR3 contains 14 residues. Here the CDR3 DNA reads TGTGCCAGCAGCACGGAGGGGCTCTCCTACGAGCAGTACTTC. It codes for CASSTEGLSYEQYF.

In this sample, this clonotype turned up many times. The chain combines TRBV28 with TRBJ1-2; 10 nucleotides match TRBD1. This CDR3 region has 14 residues. The ends lost 6 bases at V and 4 bases at J; junction bases unmatched: 5. Germline V gene sequence: CDR1 MDHEN, CDR2 SYDVKM. CDR3 sequence: CASRDRGGPYGYTF. CDR3 in DNA: TGTGCCAGCAGGGACAGGGGGGGGCCCTATGGCTACACCTTC.

The chain couples TRBV19 to TRBJ1-2; tentative D call: TRBD1 (5 bases). This CDR3 is 13 amino acids long. Germline V gives CDR1 LNHDA, CDR2 SQIVND (reference sequence). Trimming removed 8 bases at V and 5 bases at J, with 15 bases between. The CDR3 bases are TGTGCCAGTTTCCAGCAGGGTCGGTATGGCTACACCTTC. Its protein product is CASFQQGRYGYTF. The whole variable domain, remainder taken from reference TRBV19 and TRBJ1-2, is DGGITQSPKYLFRKEGQNVTLSCEQNLNHDAMYWYRQDPGQGLRLIYYSQIVNDFQKGDIAEGYSVSREKKESFPLTVTSAQKNPTAFYLCASFQQGRYGYTFGSGTRLTVV.

The V call is TRBV30, the J call TRBJ1-5; perhaps TRBD1 as D (6 bases). The V gene lost 0 bases and the J gene lost 1 base, with 10 bases spanning the gap. The CDR3 length is 15 residues. Germline V lookup: CDR1 GTSNPN, CDR2 SVGIG (reference sequence). The CDR3 DNA reads TGTGCCTGGAGTGTACGAACAGGGAGCAATCAGCCCCAGCATTTT. Protein sequence: CAWSVRTGSNQPQHF.

The rearrangement links TRBV24-1 to TRBJ2-3; TRBD1 agrees at 8 bases. The junction had 12 bases not matched to a gene; V was cut back by 5 bases and J by 0 bases. The length of the CDR3 is 18 residues. The germline gives CDR1 KGHDR, CDR2 SFDVKD. In DNA form, the CDR3 reads TGTGCCACCAGTGGTGACCCAGGGGGCGGTCGTAGCACAGATACGCAGTATTTT. This encodes CATSGDPGGGRSTDTQYF.

This clonotype was seen repeatedly, ten times or more. The genes are TRBV21-1 and TRBJ2-1; the table's D call, TRBD2, has no DNA check behind it. TRBV21-1 corresponds to a pseudogene. CDR3 length: 13 amino acids. This CDR3 is CASSPHRADEQFF. The DNA for the CDR3 is TGTGCCAGCAGCCCCCATCGGGCCGATGAGCAGTTCTTC.